This TCR beta chain was captured in a study of blood T cell repertoires in COVID-19. Study in general: Sites in the United States, Italy and Spain provided acute and convalescent COVID-19 samples.

V gave up 5 bases and J gave up 7 bases, with 13 bases separating them. CDR3 size: 13 residues. The cohort comprised adults aged roughly 18 to 95 years residing in under 25 US areas. Original methodology: Reference gene primer amplification gave nucleated cell count estimates. Sequencing used immunoSEQ multiplex PCR; TCRdb keeps in-frame clones, though not all of them. That table is the source of V, J and clone size, and D and trimming were worked out from the DNA. The repertoire consists of over 50,000 clones, with roughly 80% occurring once and the leading ten covering around 3.7%. Material for sequencing was PBMCs or T cells enriched from blood (not recorded which). This chain links TRBV12-3 or TRBV12-4 with TRBJ2-3; D is undetermined. This TCR derives from a woman aged 40 to 55 with acute COVID-19. The CDR3 DNA reads TGTGCCAGCAGTCCCGGTCCCAGGCATACGCAGTATTTT. Translating gives CASSPGPRHTQYF.